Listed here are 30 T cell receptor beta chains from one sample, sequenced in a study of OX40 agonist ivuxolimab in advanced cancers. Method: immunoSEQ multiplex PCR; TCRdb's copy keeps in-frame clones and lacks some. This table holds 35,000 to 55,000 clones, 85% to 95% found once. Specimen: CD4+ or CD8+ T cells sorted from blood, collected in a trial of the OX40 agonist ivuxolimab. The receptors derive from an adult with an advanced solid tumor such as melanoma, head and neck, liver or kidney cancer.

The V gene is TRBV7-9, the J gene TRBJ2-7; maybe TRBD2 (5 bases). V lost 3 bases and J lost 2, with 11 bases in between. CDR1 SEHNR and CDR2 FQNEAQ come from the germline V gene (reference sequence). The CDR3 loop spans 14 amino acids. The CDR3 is CASSFGVPPYEQYF. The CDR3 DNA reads TGTGCCAGCAGCTTCGGGGTACCCCCCTACGAGCAGTACTTC. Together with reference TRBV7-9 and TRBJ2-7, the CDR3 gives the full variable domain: DTGVSQNPRHKITKRGQNVTFRCDPISEHNRLYWYRQTLGQGPEFLTYFQNEAQLEKSRLLSDRFSAERPKGSFSTLEIQRTEQGDSAMYLCASSFGVPPYEQYFGPGTRLTVT.

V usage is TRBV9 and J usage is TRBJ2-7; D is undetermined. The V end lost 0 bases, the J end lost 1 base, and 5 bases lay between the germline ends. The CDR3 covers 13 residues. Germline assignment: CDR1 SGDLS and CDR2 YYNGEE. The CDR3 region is CASSVDRSYEQYF. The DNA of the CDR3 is TGTGCCAGCAGCGTAGACAGATCCTACGAGCAGTACTTC.

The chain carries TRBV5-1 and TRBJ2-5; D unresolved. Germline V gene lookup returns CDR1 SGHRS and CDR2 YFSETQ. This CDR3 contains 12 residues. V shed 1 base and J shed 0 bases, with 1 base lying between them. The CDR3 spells CASSLYQETQYF. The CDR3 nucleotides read TGCGCCAGCAGCTTGTACCAAGAGACCCAGTACTTC.

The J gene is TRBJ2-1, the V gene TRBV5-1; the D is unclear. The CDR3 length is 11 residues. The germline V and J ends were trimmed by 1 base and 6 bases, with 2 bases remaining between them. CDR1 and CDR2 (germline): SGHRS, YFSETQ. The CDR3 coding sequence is TGCGCCAGCAGCTTGAGCAATGAGCAGTTCTTC. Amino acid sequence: CASSLSNEQFF.

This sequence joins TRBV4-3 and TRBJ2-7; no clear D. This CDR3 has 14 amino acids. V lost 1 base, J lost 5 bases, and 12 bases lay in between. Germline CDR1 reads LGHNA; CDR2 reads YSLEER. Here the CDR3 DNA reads TGCGCCAGCAGCCAAGGGCCCTCTATGGACGAGCAGTACTTC. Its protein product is CASSQGPSMDEQYF.

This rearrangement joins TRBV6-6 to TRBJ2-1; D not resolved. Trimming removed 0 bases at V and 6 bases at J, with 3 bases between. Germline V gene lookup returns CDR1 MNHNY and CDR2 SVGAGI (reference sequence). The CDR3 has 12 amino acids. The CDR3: CASSYSPNEQFF. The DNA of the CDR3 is TGTGCCAGCAGTTACTCCCCCAATGAGCAGTTCTTC.

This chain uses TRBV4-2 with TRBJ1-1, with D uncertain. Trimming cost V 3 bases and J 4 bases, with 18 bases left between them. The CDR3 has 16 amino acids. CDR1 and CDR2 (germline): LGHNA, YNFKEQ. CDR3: CASSQAPRSFVTEAFF. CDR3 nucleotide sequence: TGTGCCAGCAGCCAGGCCCCGAGGAGCTTTGTCACTGAAGCTTTCTTT.

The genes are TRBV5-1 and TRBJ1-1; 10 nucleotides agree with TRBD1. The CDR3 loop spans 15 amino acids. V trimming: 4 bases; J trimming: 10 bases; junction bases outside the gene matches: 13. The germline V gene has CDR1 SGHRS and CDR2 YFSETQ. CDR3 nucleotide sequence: TGCGCCAGCAGCCAAATTTCGGGACAGGGGCTTGGAGCTTTCTTT. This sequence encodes CASSQISGQGLGAFF.

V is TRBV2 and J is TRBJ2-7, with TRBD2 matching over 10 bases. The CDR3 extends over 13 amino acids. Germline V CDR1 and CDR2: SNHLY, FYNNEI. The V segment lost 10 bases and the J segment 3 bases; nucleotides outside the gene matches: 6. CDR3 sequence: CAIQREGLYEQYF. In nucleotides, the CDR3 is TGTGCCATCCAGCGGGAGGGTCTCTACGAGCAGTACTTC.

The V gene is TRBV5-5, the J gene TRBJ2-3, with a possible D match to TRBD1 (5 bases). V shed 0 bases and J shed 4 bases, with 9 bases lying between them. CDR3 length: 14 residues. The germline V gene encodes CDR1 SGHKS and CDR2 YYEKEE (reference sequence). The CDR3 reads CASSLAGFADTQYF. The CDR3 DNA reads TGTGCCAGCAGCTTGGCAGGGTTTGCAGATACGCAGTATTTT.

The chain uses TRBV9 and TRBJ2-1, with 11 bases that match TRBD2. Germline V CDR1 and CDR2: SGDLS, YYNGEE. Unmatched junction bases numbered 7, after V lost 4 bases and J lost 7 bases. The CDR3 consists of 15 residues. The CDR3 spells CASSPGTSGSNEQFF. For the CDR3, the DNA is TGTGCCAGCAGCCCGGGGACTAGCGGCTCTAATGAGCAGTTCTTC.

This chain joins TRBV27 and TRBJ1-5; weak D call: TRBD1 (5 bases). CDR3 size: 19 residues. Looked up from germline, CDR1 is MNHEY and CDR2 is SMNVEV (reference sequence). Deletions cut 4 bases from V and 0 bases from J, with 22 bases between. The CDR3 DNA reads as TGTGCCAGCAGTTCACGGATGGAGGGGCCATTGATTAGCAATCAGCCCCAGCATTTT. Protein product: CASSSRMEGPLISNQPQHF.

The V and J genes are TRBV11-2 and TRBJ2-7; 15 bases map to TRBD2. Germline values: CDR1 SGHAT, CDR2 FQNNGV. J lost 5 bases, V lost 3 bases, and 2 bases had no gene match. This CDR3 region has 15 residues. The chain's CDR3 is CASSLGLAGGHEQYF. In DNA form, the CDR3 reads TGTGCCAGCAGCTTGGGACTAGCGGGAGGCCACGAGCAGTACTTC.

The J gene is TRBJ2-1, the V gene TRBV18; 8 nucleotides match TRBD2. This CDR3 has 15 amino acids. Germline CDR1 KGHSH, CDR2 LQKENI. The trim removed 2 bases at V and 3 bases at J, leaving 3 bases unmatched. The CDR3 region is CASSPTGGVYNEQFF. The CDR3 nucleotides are TGTGCCAGCTCACCAACGGGAGGGGTCTACAATGAGCAGTTCTTC. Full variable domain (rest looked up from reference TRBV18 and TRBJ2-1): NAGVMQNPRHLVRRRGQEARLRCSPMKGHSHVYWYRQLPEEGLKFMVYLQKENIIDESGMPKERFSAEFPKEGPSILRIQQVVRGDSAAYFCASSPTGGVYNEQFFGPGTRLTVL.

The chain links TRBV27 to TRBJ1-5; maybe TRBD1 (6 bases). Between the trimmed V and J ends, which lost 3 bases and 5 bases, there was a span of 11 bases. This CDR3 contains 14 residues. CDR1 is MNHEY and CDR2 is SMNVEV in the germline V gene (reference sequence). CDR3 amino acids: CASSLSGGHQPQHF. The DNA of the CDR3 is TGTGCCAGCAGTTTGTCCGGGGGGCATCAGCCCCAGCATTTT.

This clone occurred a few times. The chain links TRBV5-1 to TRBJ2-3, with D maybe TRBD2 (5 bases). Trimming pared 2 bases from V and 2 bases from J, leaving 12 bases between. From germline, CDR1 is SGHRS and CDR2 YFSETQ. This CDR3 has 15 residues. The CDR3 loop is CASSFTSLHTDTQYF. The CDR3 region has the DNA TGCGCCAGCAGCTTCACTAGTCTCCACACAGATACGCAGTATTTT.

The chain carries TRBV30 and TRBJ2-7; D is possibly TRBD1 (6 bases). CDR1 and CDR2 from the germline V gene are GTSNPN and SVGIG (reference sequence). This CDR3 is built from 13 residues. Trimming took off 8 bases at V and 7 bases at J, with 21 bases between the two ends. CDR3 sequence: CAGHLRGVREQYF. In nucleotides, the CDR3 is TGTGCCGGTCACCTCAGGGGCGTGCGGGAGCAGTACTTC.

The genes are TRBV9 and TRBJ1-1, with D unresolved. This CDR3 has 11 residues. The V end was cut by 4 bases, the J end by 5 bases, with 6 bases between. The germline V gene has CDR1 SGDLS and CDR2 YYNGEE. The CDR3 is CASSHGTEAFF. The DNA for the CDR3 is TGTGCCAGCAGCCACGGGACTGAAGCTTTCTTT.

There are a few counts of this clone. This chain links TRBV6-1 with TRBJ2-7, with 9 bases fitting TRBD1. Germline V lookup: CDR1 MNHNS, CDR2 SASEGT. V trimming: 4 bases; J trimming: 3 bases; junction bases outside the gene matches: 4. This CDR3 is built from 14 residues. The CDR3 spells CASSGGTGIYEQYF. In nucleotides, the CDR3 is TGTGCCAGCAGTGGAGGGACAGGGATCTACGAGCAGTACTTC.

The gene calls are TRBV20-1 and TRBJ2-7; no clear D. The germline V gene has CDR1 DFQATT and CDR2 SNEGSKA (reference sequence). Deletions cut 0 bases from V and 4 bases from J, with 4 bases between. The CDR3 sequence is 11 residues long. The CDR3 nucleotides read TGCAGTGCTAGAGATCTGTACGAGCAGTACTTC. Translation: CSARDLYEQYF.

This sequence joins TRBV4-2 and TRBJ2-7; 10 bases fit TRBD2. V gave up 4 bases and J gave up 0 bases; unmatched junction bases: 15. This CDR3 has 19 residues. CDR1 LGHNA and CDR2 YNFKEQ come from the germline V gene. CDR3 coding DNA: TGTGCCAGCAGCCCCCAGGAAGGAGCGGGAGGGCCCGGCTCCTACGAGCAGTACTTC. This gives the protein CASSPQEGAGGPGSYEQYF.

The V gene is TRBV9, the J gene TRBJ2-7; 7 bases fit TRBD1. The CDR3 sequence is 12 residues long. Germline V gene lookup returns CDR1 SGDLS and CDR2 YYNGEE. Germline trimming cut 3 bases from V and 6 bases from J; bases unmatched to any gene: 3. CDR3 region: CASSDTGVEQYF. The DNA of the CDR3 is TGTGCCAGCAGCGATACAGGGGTCGAGCAGTACTTC.

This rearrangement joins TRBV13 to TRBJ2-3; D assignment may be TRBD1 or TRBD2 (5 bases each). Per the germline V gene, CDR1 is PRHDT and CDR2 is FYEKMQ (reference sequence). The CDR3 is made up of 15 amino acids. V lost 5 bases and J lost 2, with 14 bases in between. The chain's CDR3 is CASSPGTDPTDTQYF. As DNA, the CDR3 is TGTGCCAGCAGCCCTGGGACGGACCCCACAGATACGCAGTATTTT.

The CDR3 DNA reads as TGTGCCAGCAGCTACGAGGGTGGGGGCTACGAGCAGTACTTC. The encoded protein is CASSYEGGGYEQYF. This rearrangement joins TRBV7-2 to TRBJ2-7; tentatively, D is TRBD1 or TRBD2 (5 bases each). Germline CDR1 and CDR2: SGHTA and FQGNSA. The V end lost 4 bases, the J end lost 3 bases, and 13 bases lay between the germline ends. CDR3 length equals 14 residues.

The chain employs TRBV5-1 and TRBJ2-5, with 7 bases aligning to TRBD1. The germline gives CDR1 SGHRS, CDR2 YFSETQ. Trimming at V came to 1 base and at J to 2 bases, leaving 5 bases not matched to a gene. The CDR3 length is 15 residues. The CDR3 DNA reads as TGCGCCAGCAGCTTGACTACAGGGGTGCAAGAGACCCAGTACTTC. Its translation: CASSLTTGVQETQYF.

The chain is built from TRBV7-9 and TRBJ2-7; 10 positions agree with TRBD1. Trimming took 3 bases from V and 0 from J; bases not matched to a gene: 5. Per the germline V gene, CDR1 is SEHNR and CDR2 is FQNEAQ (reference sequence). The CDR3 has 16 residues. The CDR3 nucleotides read TGTGCCAGCAGCTTCGGGACAGGGGTTTCCTCCTACGAGCAGTACTTC. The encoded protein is CASSFGTGVSSYEQYF.

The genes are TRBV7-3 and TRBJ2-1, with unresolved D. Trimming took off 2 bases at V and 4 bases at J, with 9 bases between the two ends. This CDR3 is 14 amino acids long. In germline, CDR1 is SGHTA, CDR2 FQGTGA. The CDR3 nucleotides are TGTGCCAGCAGCTTATTTTCCGGTTACAATGAGCAGTTCTTC. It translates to CASSLFSGYNEQFF.

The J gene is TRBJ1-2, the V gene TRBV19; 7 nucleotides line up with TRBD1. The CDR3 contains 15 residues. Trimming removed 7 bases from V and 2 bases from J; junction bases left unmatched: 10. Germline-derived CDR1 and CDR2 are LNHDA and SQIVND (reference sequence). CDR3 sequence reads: CASTNGGDRNYGYTF. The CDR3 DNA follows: TGTGCCAGTACCAATGGGGGGGACAGAAACTATGGCTACACCTTC.

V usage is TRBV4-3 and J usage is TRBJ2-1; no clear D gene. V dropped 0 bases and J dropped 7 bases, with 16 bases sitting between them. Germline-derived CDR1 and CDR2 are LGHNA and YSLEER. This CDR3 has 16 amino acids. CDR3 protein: CASSQDHSRSFNEQFF. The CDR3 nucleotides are TGCGCCAGCAGCCAAGATCATTCACGATCGTTTAATGAGCAGTTCTTC.

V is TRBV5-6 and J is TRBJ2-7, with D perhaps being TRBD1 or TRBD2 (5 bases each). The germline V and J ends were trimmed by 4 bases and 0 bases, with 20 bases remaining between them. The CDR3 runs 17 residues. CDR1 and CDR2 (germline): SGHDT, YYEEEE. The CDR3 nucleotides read TGTGCCAGCAGCGACGGTGGCCCGGGACCCCGCTCCTACGAGCAGTACTTC. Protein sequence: CASSDGGPGPRSYEQYF.